The clone carrying this T cell receptor (beta chain) was counted at least ten times. CDR1 and CDR2 from the germline V gene are ENHRY and SYGVKD. There are 13 residues in the CDR3. V lost 5 bases and J 2 bases, leaving 10 bases between the germline ends. Naive CD8 library inputs spanned roughly 20,000 to 1,100,000 sorted cells and 10%, 30% or 50% RNA. The data originate from a study of molecular identifiers for immune sequencing clone quantification. TCRdb called the PCR reads again in MiXCR, with one record for every CDR3 protein. The sample holds some 100,000 distinct CDR3 sequences, under 40% seen once.

The sample taken for sequencing was naive CD8+ T cells from blood, with Jurkat cell RNA spiked in. Subset of the sample: FACS-sorted CD8+CD4-CCR7+CD45RA+ naive T cells. The clonotype comes from a human donor in good health. Some libraries in this study had Jurkat cell RNA spiked in. J is TRBJ2-7 and V is TRBV10-3; D is tentatively TRBD1 or TRBD2 (5 bases each). The CDR3 DNA is TGTGCCATCAGTCGGGACGAGGCCTACGAGCAGTACTTC. Protein: CAISRDEAYEQYF.